Below, one T cell receptor beta chain is given with its context. Assay used: immunoSEQ multiplex PCR; TCRdb lists only in-frame clones, some missing. The sample lists about 300,000 clones, 85% occurring once. This specimen belongs to a study of blood T cell repertoires in COVID-19. The germline CDR1 and CDR2 sequences are LNHDA and SQIVND (reference sequence). Trimming cost V 5 bases and J 2 bases; bases outside gene matches: 5. The CDR3 is made up of 14 amino acids. The sequencing sample was made of PBMCs or T cells enriched from blood (not recorded which). V usage is TRBV19 and J usage is TRBJ1-1; 7 nucleotides match TRBD1. The clonotype was recovered from a woman aged 50 to 65 who had recovered from COVID-19. The CDR3 bases are TGTGCCAGTAGTGAGAACAGGGGAAACACTGAAGCTTTCTTT. Encoded protein: CASSENRGNTEAFF.